The clone carrying this TCR beta chain was found a few times. The RNA input was roughly 0.45 to 1 ug, and it was reverse transcribed with random hexamers. Amplification of TCR beta CDR3 spanned 54 Vbeta and 13 Jbeta via immunoSEQ multiplex PCR. Each CDR3 protein gets one entry after TCRdb re-called the immunoSEQ multiplex PCR reads with MiXCR. Of some 140,000 distinct CDR3 sequences in the sample, 75% to 90% were seen once. The source of the sample is a study of CD8 T cells in Susac syndrome. CDR3 length: 13 residues. With V trimmed by 6 bases and J by 8 bases, 7 bases remained unmatched. Germline V CDR1 and CDR2: MNHNS, SASEGT.

V and J are TRBV6-1 and TRBJ2-1; the match to TRBD2 covers 7 bases. The sample taken for sequencing was CD8+ T cells from PBMCs. The clonotype comes from a human donor with multiple sclerosis. CDR3 loop: CASRGTMRDEQFF. The CDR3 DNA reads as TGTGCCAGCAGGGGGACTATGAGAGATGAGCAGTTCTTC.